This T cell receptor (beta chain) appears in the sequencing data of a study of blood T cells in healthy people across ages. Points from the study as a whole: Measured against age, TCR beta diversity per million T cells decreased in a roughly linear manner. Higher diversity and more naive CD4+ cells were features of long-lived donors, compared to aged donors.

To note about this clonotype: As yet, its antigen is unknown.

The CDR3 contains 14 residues. V lost 4 bases and J lost 2, with 11 bases in between. Germline V gives CDR1 MNHNS, CDR2 SASEGT. The people who gave samples were healthy Caucasians from Russia, aged roughly 6 to 100. A second PCR of 7 to 11 cycles used a sample-barcoded 5' primer and a J-beta primer mix. Every molecule of cDNA carried a tag from a template-switch adaptor with 12 random nucleotides. TCRdb called the 5' RACE reads again in MiXCR, with one record for every CDR3 protein. Of approximately 690,000 distinct CDR3 sequences in the sample, under 70% were seen once. V usage is TRBV6-1 and J usage is TRBJ1-1, with D maybe TRBD1 (5 bases). Sample: blood. The clonotype originates from a man aged 60 to 75 in good health. DNA of the CDR3: TGTGCCAGCAGTGTCGACAGCACCAACACTGAAGCTTTCTTT. It encodes CASSVDSTNTEAFF.